The source of this T cell receptor (beta chain) is a study of technical replicates of blood from a handful of donors. Clones were read by immunoSEQ multiplex PCR, and TCRdb kept only the in-frame ones, dropping some. The repertoire holds some 87,000 clones, around 92% seen once, with approximately 0.4% in the top ten. J was trimmed by 6 bases and V by 7 bases; bases with no gene match: 4. This CDR3 contains 12 residues. Germline V gene lookup returns CDR1 MNHEY and CDR2 SMNVEV (reference sequence). This receptor was obtained from a human donor in good health. The chain links TRBV27 to TRBJ1-1, with 8 bases matching TRBD1. The sample comprised T cells isolated from PBMCs. This CDR3 is CASKRQGSEAFF. The CDR3 bases are TGTGCCAGCAAGAGACAGGGGTCTGAAGCTTTCTTT.